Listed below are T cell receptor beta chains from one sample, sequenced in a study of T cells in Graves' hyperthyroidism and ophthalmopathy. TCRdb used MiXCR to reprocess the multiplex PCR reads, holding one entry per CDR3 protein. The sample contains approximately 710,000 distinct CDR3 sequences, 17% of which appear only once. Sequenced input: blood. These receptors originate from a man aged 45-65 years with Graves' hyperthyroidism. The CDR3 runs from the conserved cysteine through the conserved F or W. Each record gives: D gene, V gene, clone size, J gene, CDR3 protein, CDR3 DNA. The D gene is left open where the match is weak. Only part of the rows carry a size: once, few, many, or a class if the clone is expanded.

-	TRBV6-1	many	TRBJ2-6	CASSYKVQGAGANVLTF	TGTGCCAGCAGTTATAAGGTTCAGGGAGCTGGGGCCAACGTCCTGACTTTC
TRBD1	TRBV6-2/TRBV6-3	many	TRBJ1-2	CASTHRDRDIYGYTF	TGTGCCAGCACTCACCGGGACAGGGATATCTATGGCTACACCTTC
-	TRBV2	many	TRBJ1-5	CASSEPLAGKNQPQHF	TGTGCCAGCAGTGAACCTTTGGCCGGAAAGAATCAGCCCCAGCATTTT
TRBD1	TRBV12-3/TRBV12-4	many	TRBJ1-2	CASSLNRGDYGYAF	TGTGCCAGCAGTTTGAACAGGGGGGACTATGGCTACGCCTTC
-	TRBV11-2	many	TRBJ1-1	CASSLVPFEAFF	TGTGCCAGCAGCTTAGTTCCGTTTGAAGCTTTCTTT
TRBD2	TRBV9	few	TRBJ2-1	CASSVGSSGSPGYNEQFF	TGTGCCAGCAGCGTAGGAAGTAGCGGGAGCCCCGGGTACAATGAGCAGTTCTTC
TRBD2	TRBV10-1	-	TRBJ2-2	CASSEGGSRTGELFF	TGCGCCAGCAGTGAGGGCGGGAGCCGGACCGGGGAGCTGTTTTTT
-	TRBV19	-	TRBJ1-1	CASSKYFLSMNTEAFF	TGTGCCAGTAGTAAATACTTTCTTAGCATGAACACTGAAGCTTTCTTT
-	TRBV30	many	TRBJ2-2	CAWNPGTGELFF	TGTGCCTGGAACCCCGGCACCGGGGAGCTGTTTTTT
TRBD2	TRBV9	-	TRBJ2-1	CASSTIAGVGGEQFF	TGTGCCAGCAGCACAATAGCGGGAGTGGGTGGTGAGCAGTTCTTC
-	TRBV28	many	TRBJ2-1	CASSFQSYNEQFF	TGTGCCAGCAGTTTCCAGTCCTACAATGAGCAGTTCTTC
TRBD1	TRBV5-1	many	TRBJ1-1	CASSLAAGGTNTEAFF	TGCGCCAGCAGCTTGGCGGCAGGGGGCACGAACACTGAAGCTTTCTTT
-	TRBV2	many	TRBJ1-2	CASSEVRGGNYGYTF	TGTGCCAGCAGTGAAGTAAGGGGTGGGAACTATGGCTACACCTTC
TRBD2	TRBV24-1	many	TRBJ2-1	CATSDFTGTSVGEQFF	TGTGCCACCAGTGATTTTACCGGGACTAGCGTTGGCGAGCAGTTCTTC
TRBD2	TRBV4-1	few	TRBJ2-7	CASSQGTSGDEQYF	TGCGCCAGCAGCCAAGGGACTAGCGGGGACGAGCAGTACTTC
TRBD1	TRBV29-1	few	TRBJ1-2	CSVTGTGFGGYTF	TGCAGCGTTACCGGGACAGGGTTCGGTGGCTACACCTTC
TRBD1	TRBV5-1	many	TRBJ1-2	CASSLAAGQGARGYTF	TGCGCCAGCAGCTTGGCCGCAGGACAGGGGGCGCGTGGCTACACCTTC
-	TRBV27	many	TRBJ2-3	CASSFVLAPRGTDTQYF	TGTGCCAGCAGTTTCGTTCTTGCCCCAAGAGGCACAGATACGCAGTATTTT
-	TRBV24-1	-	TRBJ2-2	CATSDQLEANTGELFF	TGTGCCACCAGTGATCAACTCGAGGCAAACACCGGGGAGCTGTTTTTT
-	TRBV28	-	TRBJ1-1	CASSPVANTEAFF	TGTGCCAGCAGTCCGGTCGCGAACACTGAAGCTTTCTTT
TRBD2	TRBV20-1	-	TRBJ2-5	CSAATGGVQETQYF	TGCAGTGCTGCCACTGGGGGGGTACAAGAGACCCAGTACTTC
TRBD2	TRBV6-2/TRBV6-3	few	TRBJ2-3	CASSRGLAGPTDTQYF	TGTGCCAGCAGCCGGGGACTAGCGGGACCGACAGATACGCAGTATTTT
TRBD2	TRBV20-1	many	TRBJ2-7	CSANPGTSVSGEQYF	TGCAGTGCCAATCCCGGGACTAGCGTCTCAGGCGAGCAGTACTTC
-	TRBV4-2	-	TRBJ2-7	CASSQEGPRDEQYF	TGTGCCAGCAGCCAAGAGGGTCCGCGCGACGAGCAGTACTTC
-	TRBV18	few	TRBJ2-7	CASSPRHGPGYEQYF	TGTGCCAGCTCACCCCGCCACGGCCCAGGGTACGAGCAGTACTTC
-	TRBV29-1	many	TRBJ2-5	CSVNPGIQETQYF	TGCAGCGTCAATCCCGGGATCCAAGAGACCCAGTACTTC
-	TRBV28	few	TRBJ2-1	CASTTLSEREQFF	TGTGCCAGCACTACTCTCTCGGAGCGAGAGCAGTTCTTC
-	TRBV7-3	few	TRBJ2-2	CASSSLPLANGELFF	TGTGCCAGCAGCTCCCTCCCGCTAGCCAACGGGGAGCTGTTTTTT
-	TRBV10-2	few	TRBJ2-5	CASSESTPGTQYF	TGCGCCAGCAGTGAGTCGACTCCGGGGACCCAGTACTTC
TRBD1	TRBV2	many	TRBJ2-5	CATTRDSGKETQYF	TGTGCCACCACCCGGGACAGCGGAAAAGAGACCCAGTACTTC
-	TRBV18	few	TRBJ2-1	CASSPFNEQFF	TGTGCCAGCTCACCATTCAATGAGCAGTTCTTC
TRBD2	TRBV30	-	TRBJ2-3	CAWSAGLAGVITDTQYF	TGTGCCTGGAGTGCAGGACTAGCGGGAGTTATCACAGATACGCAGTATTTT
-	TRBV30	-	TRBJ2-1	CAWSRGTVNNEQFF	TGTGCCTGGAGTCGTGGGACGGTAAACAATGAGCAGTTCTTC
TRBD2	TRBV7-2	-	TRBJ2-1	CASSPQISGRANEQFF	TGTGCCAGCAGCCCCCAAATTAGCGGGAGGGCCAATGAGCAGTTCTTC
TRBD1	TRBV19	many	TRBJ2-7	CASSIAAGGYYEQYF	TGTGCCAGTAGTATCGCGGCAGGGGGCTATTATGAGCAGTACTTC
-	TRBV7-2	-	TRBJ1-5	CASSLEDEGQPQHF	TGTGCCAGCAGCTTAGAAGACGAGGGTCAGCCCCAGCATTTT
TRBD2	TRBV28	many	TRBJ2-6	CASTGTSGRAGANVLTF	TGTGCCAGCACCGGGACTAGCGGGAGGGCTGGGGCCAACGTCCTGACTTTC
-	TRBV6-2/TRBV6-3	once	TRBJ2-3	CASSYPRVVPQPQYF	TGTGCCAGCAGTTACCCCAGGGTGGTGCCTCAGCCCCAGTATTTT
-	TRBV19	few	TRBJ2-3	CASSFRTSTDTQYF	TGTGCCAGTAGTTTCAGGACGAGCACAGATACGCAGTATTTT
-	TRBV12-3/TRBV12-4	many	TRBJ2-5	CASSFGSQETQYF	TGTGCCAGCAGTTTCGGCAGTCAAGAGACCCAGTACTTC
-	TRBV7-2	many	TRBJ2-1	CASMLAPTFNNEQFF	TGTGCCAGCATGTTGGCTCCGACGTTCAACAATGAGCAGTTCTTC